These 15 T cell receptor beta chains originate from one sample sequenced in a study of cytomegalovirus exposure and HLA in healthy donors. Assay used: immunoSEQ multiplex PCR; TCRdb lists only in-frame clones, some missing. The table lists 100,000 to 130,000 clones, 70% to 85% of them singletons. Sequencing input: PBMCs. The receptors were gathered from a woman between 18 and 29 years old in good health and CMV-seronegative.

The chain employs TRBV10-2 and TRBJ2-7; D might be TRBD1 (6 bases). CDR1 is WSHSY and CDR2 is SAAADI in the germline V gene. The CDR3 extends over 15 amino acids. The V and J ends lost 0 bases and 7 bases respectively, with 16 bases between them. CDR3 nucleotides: TGCGCCAGCAGTGAGTCCCGAACCGGGACAAGGGAGCAGTACTTC. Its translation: CASSESRTGTREQYF.

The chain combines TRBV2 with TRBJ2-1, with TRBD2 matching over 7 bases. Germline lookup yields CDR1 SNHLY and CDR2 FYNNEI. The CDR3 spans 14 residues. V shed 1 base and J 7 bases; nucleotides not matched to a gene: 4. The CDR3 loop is CASSEGGGGNEQFF. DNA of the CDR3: TGTGCCAGCAGTGAAGGGGGCGGGGGAAATGAGCAGTTCTTC.

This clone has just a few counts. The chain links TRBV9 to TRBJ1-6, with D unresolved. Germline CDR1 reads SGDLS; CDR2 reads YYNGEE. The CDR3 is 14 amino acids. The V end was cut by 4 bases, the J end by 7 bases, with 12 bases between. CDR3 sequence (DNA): TGTGCCAGCAGCCTACAGCCAACCAATTCACCCCTCCACTTT. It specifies CASSLQPTNSPLHF.

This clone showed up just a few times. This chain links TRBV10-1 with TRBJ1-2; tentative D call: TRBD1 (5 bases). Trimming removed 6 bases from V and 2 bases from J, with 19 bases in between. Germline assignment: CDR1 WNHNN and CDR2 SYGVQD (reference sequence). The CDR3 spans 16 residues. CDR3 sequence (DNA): TGCGCCAGCAGAAGAGGGGTAAGGAGGGCGAACTATGGCTACACCTTC. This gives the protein CASRRGVRRANYGYTF.

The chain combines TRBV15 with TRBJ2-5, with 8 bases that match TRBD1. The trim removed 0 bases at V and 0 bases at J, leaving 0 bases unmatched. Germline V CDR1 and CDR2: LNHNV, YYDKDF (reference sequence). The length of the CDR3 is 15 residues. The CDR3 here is CATSRETGDQETQYF. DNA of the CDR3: TGTGCCACCAGCAGAGAGACAGGGGACCAAGAGACCCAGTACTTC.

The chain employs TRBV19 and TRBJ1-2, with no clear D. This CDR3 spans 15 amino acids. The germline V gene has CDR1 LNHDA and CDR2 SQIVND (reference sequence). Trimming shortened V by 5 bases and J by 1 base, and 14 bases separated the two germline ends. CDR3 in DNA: TGTGCCAGTAGTTGGCAGGCATCCTTTAACTATGGCTACACCTTC. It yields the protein CASSWQASFNYGYTF.

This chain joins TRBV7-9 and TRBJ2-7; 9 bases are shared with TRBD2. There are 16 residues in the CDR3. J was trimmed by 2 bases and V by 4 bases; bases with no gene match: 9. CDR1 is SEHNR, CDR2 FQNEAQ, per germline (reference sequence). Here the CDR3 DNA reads TGTGCCAGCAGCTCCCCTAAGCGGGGGGACCCCTACGAGCAGTACTTC. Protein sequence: CASSSPKRGDPYEQYF.

DNA for the CDR3: TGTGCCAGCAGCGGAAAAGGGACACGCTACACCTTC. Translated: CASSGKGTRYTF. The chain recombines TRBV5-6 with TRBJ1-2; the D gene is possibly TRBD1 (6 bases). The germline CDR1 and CDR2 sequences are SGHDT and YYEEEE. Trimming shortened V by 4 bases and J by 9 bases, and 13 bases separated the two germline ends. CDR3 length equals 12 residues.

CDR3 nucleotides: TGTGCCACCCGTCTAGCGGCCGGATCCTACGAGCAGTACTTC. Translating gives CATRLAAGSYEQYF. V gene TRBV7-2 combines with J gene TRBJ2-7; 7 nucleotides agree with TRBD2. Germline-derived CDR1 and CDR2 are SGHTA and FQGNSA. CDR3 length equals 14 residues. Trimming cost V 10 bases and J 1 base; bases outside gene matches: 10.

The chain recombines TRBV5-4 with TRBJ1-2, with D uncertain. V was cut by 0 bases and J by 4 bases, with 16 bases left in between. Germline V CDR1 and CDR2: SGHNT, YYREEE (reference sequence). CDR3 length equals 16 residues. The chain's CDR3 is CASSLDSLVSGYGYTF. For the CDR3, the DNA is TGTGCCAGCAGCTTGGACTCGTTGGTGTCAGGCTATGGCTACACCTTC.

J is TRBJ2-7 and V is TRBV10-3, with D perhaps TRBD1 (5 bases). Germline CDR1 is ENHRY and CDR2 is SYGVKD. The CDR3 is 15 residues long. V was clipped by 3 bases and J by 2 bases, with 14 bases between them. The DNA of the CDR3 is TGTGCCATCAGTGATCCCGTGGGGCTTACCTACGAGCAGTACTTC. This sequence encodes CAISDPVGLTYEQYF.

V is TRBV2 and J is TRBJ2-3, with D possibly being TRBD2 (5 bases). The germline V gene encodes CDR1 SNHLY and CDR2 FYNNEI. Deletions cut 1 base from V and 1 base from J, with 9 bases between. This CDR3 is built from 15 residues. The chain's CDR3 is CASSEGGSGTDTQYF. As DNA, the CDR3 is TGTGCCAGCAGTGAAGGGGGTAGCGGCACAGATACGCAGTATTTT.

This CDR3 is CAWSRTGGDSPLHF. The CDR3 coding sequence is TGTGCCTGGAGTCGGACAGGCGGGGATTCACCCCTCCACTTT. V is TRBV30 and J is TRBJ1-6, with 7 bases that match TRBD1. The length of the CDR3 is 14 residues. The trim removed 2 bases at V and 8 bases at J, leaving 6 bases unmatched. Germline V gives CDR1 GTSNPN, CDR2 SVGIG (reference sequence). The complete variable domain, with remaining parts taken from reference TRBV30 and TRBJ1-6, reads SQTIHQWPATLVQPVGSPLSLECTVEGTSNPNLYWYRQAAGRGLQLLFYSVGIGQISSEVPQNLSASRPQDRQFILSSKKLLLSDSGFYLCAWSRTGGDSPLHFGNGTRLTVT.

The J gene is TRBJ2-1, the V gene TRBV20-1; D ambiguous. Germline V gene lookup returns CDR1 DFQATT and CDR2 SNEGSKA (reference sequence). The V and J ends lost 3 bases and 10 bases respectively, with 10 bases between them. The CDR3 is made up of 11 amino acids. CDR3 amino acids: CSARGIGEQFF. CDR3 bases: TGCAGTGCTAGGGGCATAGGAGAGCAGTTCTTC.

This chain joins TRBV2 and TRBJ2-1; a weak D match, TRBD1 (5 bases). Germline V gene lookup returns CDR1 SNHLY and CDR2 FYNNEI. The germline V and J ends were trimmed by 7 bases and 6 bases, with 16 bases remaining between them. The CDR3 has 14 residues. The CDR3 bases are TGTGCCAGCACGCGACAGACGGACGCCAATGAGCAGTTCTTC. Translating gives CASTRQTDANEQFF.